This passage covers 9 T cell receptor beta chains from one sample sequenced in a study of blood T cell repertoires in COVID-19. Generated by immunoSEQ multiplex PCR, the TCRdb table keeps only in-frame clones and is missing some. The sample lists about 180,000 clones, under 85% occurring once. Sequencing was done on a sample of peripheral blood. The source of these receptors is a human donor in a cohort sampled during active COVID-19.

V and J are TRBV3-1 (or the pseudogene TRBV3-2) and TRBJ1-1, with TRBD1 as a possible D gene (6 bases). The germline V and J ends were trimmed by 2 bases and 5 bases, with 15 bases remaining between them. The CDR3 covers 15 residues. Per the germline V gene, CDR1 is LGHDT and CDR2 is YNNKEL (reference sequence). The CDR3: CASSQTKGVWTEAFF. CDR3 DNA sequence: TGTGCCAGCAGCCAAACTAAGGGGGTGTGGACTGAAGCTTTCTTT.

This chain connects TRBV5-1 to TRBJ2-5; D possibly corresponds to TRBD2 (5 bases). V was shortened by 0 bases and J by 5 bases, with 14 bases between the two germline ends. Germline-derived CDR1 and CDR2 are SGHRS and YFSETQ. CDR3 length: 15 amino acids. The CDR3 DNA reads TGCGCCAGCAGCTTGGTTCCTAGCCCAGCGGAGACCCAGTACTTC. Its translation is CASSLVPSPAETQYF.

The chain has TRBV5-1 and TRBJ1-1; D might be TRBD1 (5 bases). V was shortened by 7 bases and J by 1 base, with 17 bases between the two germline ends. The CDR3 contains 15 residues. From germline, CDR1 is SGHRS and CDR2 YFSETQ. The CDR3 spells CASSDQPTGNTEAFF. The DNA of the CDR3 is TGCGCCAGCTCGGACCAACCAACAGGGAACACTGAAGCTTTCTTT.

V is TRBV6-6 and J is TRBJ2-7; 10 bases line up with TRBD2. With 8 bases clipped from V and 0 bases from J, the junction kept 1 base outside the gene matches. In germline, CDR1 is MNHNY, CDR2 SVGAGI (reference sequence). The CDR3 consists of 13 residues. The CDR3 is CASRTSGSYEQYF. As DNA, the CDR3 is TGTGCCAGCCGGACTAGCGGCTCCTACGAGCAGTACTTC.

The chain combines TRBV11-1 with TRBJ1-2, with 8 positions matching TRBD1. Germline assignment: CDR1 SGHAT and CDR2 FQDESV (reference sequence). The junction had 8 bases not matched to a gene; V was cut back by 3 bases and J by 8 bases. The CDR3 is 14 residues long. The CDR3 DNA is TGTGCCAGCAGCTTGGATCCGACAGGGGACGGCTACACCTTC. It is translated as CASSLDPTGDGYTF.

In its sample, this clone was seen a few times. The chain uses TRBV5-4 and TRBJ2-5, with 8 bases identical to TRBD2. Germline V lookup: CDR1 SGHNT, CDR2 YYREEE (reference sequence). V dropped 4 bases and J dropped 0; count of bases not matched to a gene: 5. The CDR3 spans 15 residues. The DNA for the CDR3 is TGTGCCAGCAGCAGAATAGCGGGAAACCAAGAGACCCAGTACTTC. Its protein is CASSRIAGNQETQYF.

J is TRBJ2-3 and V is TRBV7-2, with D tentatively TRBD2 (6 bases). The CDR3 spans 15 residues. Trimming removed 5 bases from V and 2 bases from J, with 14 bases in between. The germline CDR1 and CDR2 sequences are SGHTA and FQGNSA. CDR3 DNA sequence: TGTGCCAGCAGCCAGGACTACGGCGCCACAGATACGCAGTATTTT. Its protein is CASSQDYGATDTQYF. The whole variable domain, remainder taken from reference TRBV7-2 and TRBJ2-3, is GAGVSQSPSNKVTEKGKDVELRCDPISGHTALYWYRQSLGQGLEFLIYFQGNSAPDKSGLPSDRFSAERTGGSVSTLTIQRTQQEDSAVYLCASSQDYGATDTQYFGPGTRLTVL.

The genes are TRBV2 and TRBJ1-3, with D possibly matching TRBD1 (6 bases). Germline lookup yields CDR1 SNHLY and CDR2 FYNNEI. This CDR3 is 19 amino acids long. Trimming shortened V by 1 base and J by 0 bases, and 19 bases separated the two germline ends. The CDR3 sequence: CASSEDGQPIKSSGNTIYF. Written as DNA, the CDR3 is TGTGCCAGCAGTGAAGACGGACAGCCTATAAAGAGCTCTGGAAACACCATATATTTT.

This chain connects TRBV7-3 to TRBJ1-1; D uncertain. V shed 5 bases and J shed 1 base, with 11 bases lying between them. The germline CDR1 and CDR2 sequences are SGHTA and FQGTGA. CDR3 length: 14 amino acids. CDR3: CASSRQGENTEAFF. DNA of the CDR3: TGTGCCAGCAGCAGACAAGGCGAGAACACTGAAGCTTTCTTT. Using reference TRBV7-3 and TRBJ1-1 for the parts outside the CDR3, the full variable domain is GAGVSQTPSNKVTEKGKYVELRCDPISGHTALYWYRQSLGQGPEFLIYFQGTGAADDSGLPNDRFFAVRPEGSVSTLKIQRTERGDSAVYLCASSRQGENTEAFFGQGTRLTVV.